The sequence of this TCR beta chain was determined in a study of CD4 and CD8 cells across lung adenocarcinoma regions. MiXCR, run by TCRdb on the PCR reads, gives a single entry per CDR3 protein. The sample contains under 20,000 distinct CDR3 sequences, approximately 50% of which appear only once. There are 12 residues in the CDR3. Germline CDR1 reads WSHSY; CDR2 reads SAAADI. As for this clonotype: A read error may be the cause here, since a much bigger clone is one base away.

Localized lung adenocarcinoma, a non-small cell lung cancer, affected the donors. Sequenced: CD8+ T cells from the margin of a lung tumor. The clonotype originates from a male donor with lung adenocarcinoma. The CD4 and CD8 labels of this study may be unreliable. J is TRBJ2-1 and V is TRBV10-2; D is uncertain. Matching the DNA end better, TRBJ2-7 makes the J call doubtful. CDR3 nucleotide sequence: TGCGCCAGCAGGGCCTTCCTTGATGAGCAGTACTTC. Its protein is CASRAFLDEQYF.